The rows below give T cell receptor beta chains drawn from one sample of a study of cytomegalovirus exposure and HLA in healthy donors. TCRdb's table, derived via immunoSEQ multiplex PCR, lists solely in-frame clones and lacks some. Of some 110,000 clones listed, 65% to 90% are singletons. Sequencing was performed on PBMCs. These receptors were taken from a woman aged 25 to 39 in good health and CMV-seronegative. The CDR3 runs from the conserved cysteine through the conserved F or W. The D gene is left open where the match is weak. Expanded clones are given a class, and other clones once, few, many or no size at all.

v_gene,j_gene,d_gene,abundance,CDR3aa,CDR3nt
TRBV5-4,TRBJ2-2,TRBD2,.,CASSLPSGIANTGELFF,TGTGCCAGCAGCTTGCCTAGCGGGATCGCGAACACCGGGGAGCTGTTTTTT
TRBV5-5,TRBJ1-2,.,.,CASSSGTATFNYGYTF,TGTGCCAGCAGCTCCGGGACTGCGACCTTTAACTATGGCTACACCTTC
TRBV2,TRBJ1-5,.,.,CASSVAGDSNQPQHF,TGTGCCAGCAGTGTGGCCGGGGATAGCAATCAGCCCCAGCATTTT
TRBV11-2,TRBJ2-6,.,.,CASRRGANVLTF,TGTGCCAGCAGGCGTGGGGCCAACGTCCTGACTTTC
TRBV28,TRBJ2-7,.,once,CASSLPQGYEQYF,TGTGCCAGCAGTTTGCCCCAGGGCTACGAGCAGTACTTC
TRBV25-1,TRBJ1-1,.,.,CASSELTEASAEAFF,TGTGCCAGCAGTGAACTGACAGAAGCGTCCGCTGAAGCTTTCTTT
TRBV7-9,TRBJ2-1,TRBD2,.,CASSSGLAESSYNEQFF,TGTGCCAGCAGCTCGGGACTAGCGGAGAGCTCCTACAATGAGCAGTTCTTC
TRBV29-1,TRBJ2-5,.,.,CSVGRQEKETQYF,TGCAGCGTTGGTCGACAAGAAAAAGAGACCCAGTACTTC
TRBV4-1,TRBJ2-4,TRBD2,.,CASSQVSGGIAKNIQYF,TGCGCCAGCAGCCAAGTAAGCGGGGGAATAGCCAAAAACATTCAGTACTTC
TRBV5-4,TRBJ2-7,TRBD2,.,CASSPTQFDSGSYEQYF,TGTGCCAGCAGCCCAACCCAATTTGATAGCGGGAGCTACGAGCAGTACTTC